This T cell receptor beta chain was observed in a study of T cells after posttransplantation cyclophosphamide. The study, taken as a whole, reports: Donor-recipient repertoire similarity was low at 1-2 months, rising over year one. TRB clonality was highly associated with recipient CMV seropositivity and reactivation.

Turning to this clone: Its target is not known.

A marrow graft followed busulfan-fludarabine conditioning, with cyclophosphamide on days +3 and +4. TCRdb's copy holds only in-frame clones and misses some; the assay was immunoSEQ multiplex PCR. The sample has tens of thousands of clones, about 77% seen once; the top ten hold roughly 8.3%. Trimming pared 11 bases from V and 3 bases from J, leaving 15 bases between. Germline values: CDR1 LNHDA, CDR2 SQIVND (reference sequence). The CDR3 contains 13 residues. This sequence joins TRBV19 and TRBJ2-3; D call uncertain. The specimen was CD4+ T cells sorted from blood, collected approximately 1,900 days after a stem cell transplant with posttransplant cyclophosphamide. This receptor was taken from a female patient in her thirties or forties who received an allogeneic stem cell transplant from a related donor, was CMV-positive, and had no GVHD. Some T cells may possibly be graft donor cells. CDR3: CAATGIGTDTQYF. The CDR3 nucleotides are TGTGCCGCTACGGGTATTGGGACAGATACGCAGTATTTT.